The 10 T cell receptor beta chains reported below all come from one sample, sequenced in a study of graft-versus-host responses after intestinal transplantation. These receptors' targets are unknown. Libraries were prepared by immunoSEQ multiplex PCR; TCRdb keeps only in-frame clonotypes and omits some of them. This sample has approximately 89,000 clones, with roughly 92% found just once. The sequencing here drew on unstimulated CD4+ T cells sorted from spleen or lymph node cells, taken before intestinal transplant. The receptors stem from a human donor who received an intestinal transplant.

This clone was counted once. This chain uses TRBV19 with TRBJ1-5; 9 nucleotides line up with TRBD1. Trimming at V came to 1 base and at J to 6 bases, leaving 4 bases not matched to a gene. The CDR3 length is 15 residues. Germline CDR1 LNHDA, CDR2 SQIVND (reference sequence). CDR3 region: CASSIGQGVGQPQHF. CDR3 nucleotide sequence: TGTGCCAGTAGTATAGGACAGGGGGTCGGTCAGCCCCAGCATTTT.

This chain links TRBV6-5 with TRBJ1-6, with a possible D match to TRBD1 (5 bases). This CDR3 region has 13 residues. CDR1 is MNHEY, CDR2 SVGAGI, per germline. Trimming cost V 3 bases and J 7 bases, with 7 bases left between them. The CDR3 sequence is CASSYRGNSPLHF. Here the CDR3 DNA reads TGTGCCAGCAGTTATAGGGGAAATTCACCCCTCCACTTT.

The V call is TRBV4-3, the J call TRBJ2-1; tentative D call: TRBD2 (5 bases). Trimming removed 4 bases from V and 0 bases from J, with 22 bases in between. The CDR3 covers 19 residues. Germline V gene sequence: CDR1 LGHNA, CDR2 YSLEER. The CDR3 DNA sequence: TGCGCCAGCAGCCGGCCATCGGCTAGCCTATTCCCCTCCTACAATGAGCAGTTCTTC. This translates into CASSRPSASLFPSYNEQFF.

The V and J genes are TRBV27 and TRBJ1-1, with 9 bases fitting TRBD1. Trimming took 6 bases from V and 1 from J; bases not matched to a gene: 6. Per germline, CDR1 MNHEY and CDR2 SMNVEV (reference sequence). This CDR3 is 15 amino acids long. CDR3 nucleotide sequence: TGTGCCAGCAGGATTCACAGGGGGCGGAACACTGAAGCTTTCTTT. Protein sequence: CASRIHRGRNTEAFF.

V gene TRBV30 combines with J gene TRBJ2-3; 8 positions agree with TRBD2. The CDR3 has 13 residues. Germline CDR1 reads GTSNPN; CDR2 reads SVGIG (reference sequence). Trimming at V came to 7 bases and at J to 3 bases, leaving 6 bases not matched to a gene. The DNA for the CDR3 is TGTGCCTCGGGGGGGGAGGTGACAGATACGCAGTATTTT. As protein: CASGGEVTDTQYF.

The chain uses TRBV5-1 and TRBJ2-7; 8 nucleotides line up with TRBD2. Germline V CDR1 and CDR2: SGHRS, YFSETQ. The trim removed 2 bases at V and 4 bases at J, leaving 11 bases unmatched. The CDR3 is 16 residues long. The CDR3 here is CASSFGPAGVIYEQYF. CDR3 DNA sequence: TGCGCCAGCAGCTTCGGTCCAGCGGGAGTTATTTACGAGCAGTACTTC.

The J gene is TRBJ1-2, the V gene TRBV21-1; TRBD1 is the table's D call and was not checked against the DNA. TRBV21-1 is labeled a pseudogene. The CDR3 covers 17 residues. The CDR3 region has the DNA TGTGCCAGCAGCCCATGTCCCGGACAGGGGAGTTCCTATGGCTACACCTTC. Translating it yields CASSPCPGQGSSYGYTF.

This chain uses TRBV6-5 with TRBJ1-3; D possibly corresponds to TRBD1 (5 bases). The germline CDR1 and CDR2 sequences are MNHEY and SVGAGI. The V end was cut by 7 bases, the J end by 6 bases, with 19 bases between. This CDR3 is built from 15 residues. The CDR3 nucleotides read TGTGCCAGCACCTCCGGAGGGACTGCATCAAACACCATATATTTT. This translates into CASTSGGTASNTIYF.

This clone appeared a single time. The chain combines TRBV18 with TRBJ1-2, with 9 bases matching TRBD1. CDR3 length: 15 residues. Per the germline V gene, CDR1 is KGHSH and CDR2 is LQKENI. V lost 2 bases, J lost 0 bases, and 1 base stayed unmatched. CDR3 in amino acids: CASSPGQGTNYGYTF. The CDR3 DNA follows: TGTGCCAGCTCACCAGGACAGGGGACTAACTATGGCTACACCTTC.

The CDR3 DNA reads as TGTGCCAGCAGCAATCCACCTAACCGGGAGACCCAGTACTTC. It is translated as CASSNPPNRETQYF. The chain joins TRBV7-2 to TRBJ2-5; D unclear. There are 14 residues in the CDR3. In germline, CDR1 is SGHTA, CDR2 FQGNSA. V gave up 5 bases and J gave up 5 bases, with 15 bases separating them.